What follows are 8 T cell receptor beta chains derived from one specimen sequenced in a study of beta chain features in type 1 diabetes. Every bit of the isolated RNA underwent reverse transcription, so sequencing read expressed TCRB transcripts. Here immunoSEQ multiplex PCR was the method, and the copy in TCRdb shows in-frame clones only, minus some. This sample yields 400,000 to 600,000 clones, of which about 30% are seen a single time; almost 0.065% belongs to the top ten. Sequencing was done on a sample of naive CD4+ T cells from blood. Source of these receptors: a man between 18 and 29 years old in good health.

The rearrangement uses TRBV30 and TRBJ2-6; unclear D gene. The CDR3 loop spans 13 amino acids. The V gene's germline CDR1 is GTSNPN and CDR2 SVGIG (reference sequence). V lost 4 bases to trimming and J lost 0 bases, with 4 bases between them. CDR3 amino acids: CAWKISGANVLTF. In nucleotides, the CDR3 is TGTGCCTGGAAGATCTCTGGGGCCAACGTCCTGACTTTC.

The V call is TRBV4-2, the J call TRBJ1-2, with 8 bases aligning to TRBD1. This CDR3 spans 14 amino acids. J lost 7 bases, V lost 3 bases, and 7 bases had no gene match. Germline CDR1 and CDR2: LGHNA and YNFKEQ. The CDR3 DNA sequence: TGTGCCAGCAGCCACCTAGACAGGGGATCTGGCTACACCTTC. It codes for CASSHLDRGSGYTF.

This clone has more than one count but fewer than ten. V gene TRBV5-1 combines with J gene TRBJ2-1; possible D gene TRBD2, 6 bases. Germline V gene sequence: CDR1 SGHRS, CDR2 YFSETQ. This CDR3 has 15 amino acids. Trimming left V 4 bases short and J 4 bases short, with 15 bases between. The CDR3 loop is CASSRPGLDYNEQFF. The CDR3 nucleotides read TGCGCCAGCAGCCGACCGGGACTCGATTACAATGAGCAGTTCTTC.

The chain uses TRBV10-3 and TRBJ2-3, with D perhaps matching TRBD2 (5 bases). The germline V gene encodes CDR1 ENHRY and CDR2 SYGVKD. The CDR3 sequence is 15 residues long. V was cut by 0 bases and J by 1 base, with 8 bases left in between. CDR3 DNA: TGTGCCATCAGTGAGTCGAGGGTGGGCACAGATACGCAGTATTTT. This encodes CAISESRVGTDTQYF.

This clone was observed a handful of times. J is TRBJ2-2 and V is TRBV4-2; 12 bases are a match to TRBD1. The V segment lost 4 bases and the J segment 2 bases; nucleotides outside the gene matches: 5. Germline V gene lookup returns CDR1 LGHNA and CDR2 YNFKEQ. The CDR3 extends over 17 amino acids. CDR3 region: CASSPVGQGANTGELFF. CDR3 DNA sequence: TGTGCCAGCAGCCCTGTGGGACAGGGGGCCAACACCGGGGAGCTGTTTTTT.

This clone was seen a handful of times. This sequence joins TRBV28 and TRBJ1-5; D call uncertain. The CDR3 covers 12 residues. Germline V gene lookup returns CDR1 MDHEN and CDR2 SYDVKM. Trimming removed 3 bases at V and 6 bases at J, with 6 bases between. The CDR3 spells CASSLAGQPQHF. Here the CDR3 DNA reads TGTGCCAGCAGTTTGGCCGGTCAGCCCCAGCATTTT.

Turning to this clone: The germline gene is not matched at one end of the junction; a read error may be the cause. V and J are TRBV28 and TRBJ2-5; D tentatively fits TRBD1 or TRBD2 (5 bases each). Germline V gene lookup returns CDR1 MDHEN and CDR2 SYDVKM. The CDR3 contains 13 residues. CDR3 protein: CASSLRMGPPPNF. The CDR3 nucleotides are TGTGCCAGCAGTTTGCGAATGGGACCACCTCCGAACTTC.

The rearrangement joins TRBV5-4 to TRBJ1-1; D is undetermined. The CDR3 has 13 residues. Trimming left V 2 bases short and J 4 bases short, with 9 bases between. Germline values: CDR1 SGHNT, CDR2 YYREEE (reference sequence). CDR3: CASSFPVGTEAFF. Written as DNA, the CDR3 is TGTGCCAGCAGCTTTCCGGTGGGCACTGAAGCTTTCTTT.